The clone carrying this T cell receptor (beta chain) was seen a handful of times. The antigen is undetermined. Autologous stem cell transplantation was followed by relapse in every patient, and brentuximab vedotin exposure varied. Responses achieved at best were complete response, partial response or progressive disease. The length of the CDR3 is 15 residues. The V and J ends lost 2 bases and 2 bases respectively, with 11 bases between them. The germline CDR1 and CDR2 sequences are SGHAT and FQNNGV. Libraries were prepared by immunoSEQ multiplex PCR; TCRdb keeps only in-frame clonotypes and omits some of them. The sample shows 30,000 to 50,000 clones, around 78% of them seen only once. These data come from a study of PD-1 blockade in classical Hodgkin lymphoma. Broader study findings: Sources of repertoire differences remain undefined, possibly disease activity or prior therapy. Baseline diversity resembling that of newly diagnosed patients was seen in complete responders.

This receptor was identified in a human donor with classical Hodgkin lymphoma. The sample consisted of peripheral blood mononuclear cells (PBMCs), taken at baseline. The chain employs TRBV11-2 and TRBJ2-3; D might be TRBD2 (6 bases). The CDR3 protein is CASSLNAGSTDTQYF. The CDR3 region has the DNA TGTGCCAGCAGCTTAAACGCGGGGTCCACAGATACGCAGTATTTT.